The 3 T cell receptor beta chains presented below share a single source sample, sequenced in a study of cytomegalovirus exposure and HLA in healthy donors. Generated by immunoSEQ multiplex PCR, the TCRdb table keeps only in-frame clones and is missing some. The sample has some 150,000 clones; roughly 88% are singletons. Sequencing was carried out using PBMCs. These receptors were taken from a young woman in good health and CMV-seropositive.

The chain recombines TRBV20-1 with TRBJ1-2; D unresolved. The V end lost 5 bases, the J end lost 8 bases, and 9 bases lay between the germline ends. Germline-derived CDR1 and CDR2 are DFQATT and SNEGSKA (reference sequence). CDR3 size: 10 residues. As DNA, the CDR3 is TGCAGTGCTTACCGGGGAGGCTACACCTTC. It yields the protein CSAYRGGYTF.

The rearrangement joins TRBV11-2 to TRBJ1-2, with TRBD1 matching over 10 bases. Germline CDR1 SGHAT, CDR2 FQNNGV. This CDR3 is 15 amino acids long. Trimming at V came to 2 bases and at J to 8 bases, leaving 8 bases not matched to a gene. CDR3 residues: CASSLWDRGRGGYTF. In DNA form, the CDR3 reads TGTGCCAGCAGCTTATGGGACAGGGGTCGAGGAGGCTACACCTTC.

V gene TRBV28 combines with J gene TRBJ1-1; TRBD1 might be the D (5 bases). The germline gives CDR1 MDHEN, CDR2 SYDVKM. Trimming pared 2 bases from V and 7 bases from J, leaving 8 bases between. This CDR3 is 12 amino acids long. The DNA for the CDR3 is TGTGCCAGCAGTTTAGGGGGGGGTGAAGCTTTCTTT. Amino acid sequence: CASSLGGGEAFF.